One sample yielded the 2 T cell receptor beta chains listed below, sequenced in a study of control samples from healthy donors and cancer patients. The method was immunoSEQ multiplex PCR; TCRdb's version includes in-frame clones alone and lacks a portion of them. The sample contains approximately 79,000 clones, about 91% of which appear only once. Material: blood. The receptors were sampled from a man aged 50-60 years in good health.

The chain combines TRBV4-3 with TRBJ2-7; 11 bases are shared with TRBD1. V lost 3 bases, J lost 0 bases, and 4 bases stayed unmatched. Germline V gene lookup returns CDR1 LGHNA and CDR2 YSLEER. The CDR3 contains 16 residues. This CDR3 is CASSQAGTGGSYEQYF. CDR3 nucleotide sequence: TGCGCCAGCAGCCAGGCCGGGACAGGGGGCTCCTACGAGCAGTACTTC.

Notes on this clone: Distinct nucleotide sequences in the sample also encode this CDR3. The V call is TRBV7-9, the J call TRBJ2-3; TRBD2 matches 9 bases. The CDR3 is made up of 14 amino acids. The J segment lost 2 bases and the V segment lost 5 bases, leaving 2 bases of the junction unmatched. Germline values: CDR1 SEHNR, CDR2 FQNEAQ (reference sequence). CDR3 region: CASSPSGNTDTQYF. CDR3 DNA sequence: TGTGCCAGCAGCCCTAGCGGGAACACAGATACGCAGTATTTT.